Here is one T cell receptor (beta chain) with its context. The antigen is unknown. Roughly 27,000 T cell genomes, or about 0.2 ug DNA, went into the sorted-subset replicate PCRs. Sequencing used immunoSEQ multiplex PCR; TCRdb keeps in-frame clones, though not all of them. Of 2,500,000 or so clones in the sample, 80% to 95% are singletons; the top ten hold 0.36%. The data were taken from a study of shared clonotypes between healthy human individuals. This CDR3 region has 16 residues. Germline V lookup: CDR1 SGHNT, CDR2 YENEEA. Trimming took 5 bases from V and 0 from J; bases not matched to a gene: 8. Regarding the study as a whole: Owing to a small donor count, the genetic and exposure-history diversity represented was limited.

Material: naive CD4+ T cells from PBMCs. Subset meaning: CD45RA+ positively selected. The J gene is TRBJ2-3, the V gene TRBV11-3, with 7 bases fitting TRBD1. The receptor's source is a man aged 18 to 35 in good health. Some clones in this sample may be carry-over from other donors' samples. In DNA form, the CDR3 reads TGTGCCAGCAGCCTACCTGGGACAGCTAGCACAGATACGCAGTATTTT. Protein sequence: CASSLPGTASTDTQYF.